Below, 19 T cell receptor beta chains from the same sample are listed, as sequenced in a study of T cells in Graves' hyperthyroidism and ophthalmopathy. Amplified regions were TCR beta CDR3 sequences from RNA transcripts. Initially, a first-round RT-PCR of the TCR CDR3 employed the HTBI primer set. TCRdb passed the multiplex PCR reads through MiXCR, listing each CDR3 protein once. Of 350,000 to 400,000 distinct CDR3 sequences listed, under 15% were seen once; the top ten hold 30% to 35%. Sequencing was carried out using blood. All receptors come from a woman aged 30 to 39 with Graves' hyperthyroidism.

J is TRBJ2-3 and V is TRBV7-9; TRBD2 agrees at 10 bases. CDR1 SEHNR and CDR2 FQNEAQ come from the germline V gene (reference sequence). The V and J ends lost 1 base and 6 bases, in that order; junction bases with no gene match: 7. This CDR3 contains 16 residues. CDR3 amino acids: CASSLGSASGSDTQYF. The CDR3 nucleotides read TGTGCCAGCAGCTTAGGGTCGGCTAGCGGGAGTGATACGCAGTATTTT.

This clonotype was observed at least ten times. J is TRBJ2-3 and V is TRBV30, with D unclear. The CDR3 length is 13 residues. CDR1 and CDR2 (germline): GTSNPN, SVGIG (reference sequence). The V end lost 2 bases, the J end lost 4 bases, and 10 bases lay between the germline ends. The CDR3 bases are TGTGCCTGGAGTATTGGACGAGCAGATACGCAGTATTTT. Encoded protein: CAWSIGRADTQYF.

This clonotype showed up just a few times. The CDR3 loop is CASTHGRAEGYTF. The CDR3 DNA reads as TGCGCCAGCACCCACGGCAGGGCGGAGGGCTACACCTTC. The chain links TRBV5-1 to TRBJ1-2, with D perhaps TRBD1 (5 bases). Trimming left V 6 bases short and J 8 bases short, with 17 bases between. This CDR3 has 13 residues. Germline CDR1 reads SGHRS; CDR2 reads YFSETQ.

V usage is TRBV4-1 and J usage is TRBJ2-1, with 10 bases aligning to TRBD2. Looked up from germline, CDR1 is MGHRA and CDR2 is YSYEKL. This CDR3 has 17 residues. J was trimmed by 10 bases and V by 1 base; bases with no gene match: 13. The CDR3 region is CASSQVPPAGGMVEQFF. The CDR3 DNA follows: TGCGCCAGCAGCCAAGTCCCCCCAGCGGGAGGGATGGTAGAGCAGTTCTTC.

This clonotype showed up just a few times. This sequence joins TRBV20-1 and TRBJ2-2; 14 bases agree with TRBD2. Looked up from germline, CDR1 is DFQATT and CDR2 is SNEGSKA (reference sequence). Trimming took 5 bases from V and 4 from J; bases not matched to a gene: 12. The CDR3 length is 18 residues. The CDR3 region is CSAPQTSGRVFRTGELFF. The CDR3 DNA reads as TGCAGTGCTCCACAGACTAGCGGGAGGGTCTTCCGCACCGGGGAGCTGTTTTTT.

The chain has TRBV20-1 and TRBJ2-7; a weak D match, TRBD1 (7 bases). Trimming shortened V by 4 bases and J by 6 bases, and 13 bases separated the two germline ends. This CDR3 has 12 amino acids. Looked up from germline, CDR1 is DFQATT and CDR2 is SNEGSKA (reference sequence). The CDR3 nucleotides are TGCAGTGCTAAGGGCCAGGGGGGCGAGCAGTACTTC. It specifies CSAKGQGGEQYF.

This clonotype was picked up many times. This chain uses TRBV20-1 with TRBJ1-2; D gene unclear. Trimming left V 5 bases short and J 2 bases short, with 18 bases between. The CDR3 runs 15 residues. CDR1 and CDR2 from the germline V gene are DFQATT and SNEGSKA (reference sequence). The CDR3 sequence: CSAPSGVYTNYGYTF. CDR3 sequence (DNA): TGCAGTGCTCCCAGCGGGGTCTACACAAACTATGGCTACACCTTC.

With respect to this clonotype: A junction end diverges from the germline sequence, so it may reflect a read error. V is TRBV10-3 and J is TRBJ2-7; D call uncertain. This CDR3 is 13 amino acids long. Germline lookup yields CDR1 ENHRY and CDR2 SYGVKD. The CDR3 spells CAISEGTAYEQCF. The DNA of the CDR3 is TGTGCCATCAGTGAGGGCACTGCCTACGAGCAGTGCTTC.

This chain links TRBV20-1 with TRBJ2-2, with D perhaps TRBD1 or TRBD2 (6 bases each). V dropped 6 bases and J dropped 3 bases, with 20 bases sitting between them. In germline, CDR1 is DFQATT, CDR2 SNEGSKA (reference sequence). CDR3 length equals 16 residues. The CDR3 is CSARPGRGRYTGELFF. As DNA, the CDR3 is TGCAGTGCACGACCCGGTAGGGGGAGGTACACCGGGGAGCTGTTTTTT.

The CDR3 loop is CATSLSVQGDYGYTF. The CDR3 DNA reads TGTGCCACCAGCCTCTCCGTACAGGGCGACTATGGCTACACCTTC. The J gene is TRBJ1-2, the V gene TRBV15, with D maybe TRBD1 (6 bases). CDR1 is LNHNV and CDR2 is YYDKDF in the germline V gene (reference sequence). Deletions cut 5 bases from V and 3 bases from J, with 16 bases between. There are 15 residues in the CDR3.

This sequence joins TRBV24-1 and TRBJ2-4; perhaps TRBD2 as D (5 bases). Germline values: CDR1 KGHDR, CDR2 SFDVKD. Between the trimmed V and J ends, which lost 4 bases and 5 bases, there was a span of 11 bases. The CDR3 is made up of 14 amino acids. Here the CDR3 reads CATSDPGFQNIQYF. Here the CDR3 DNA reads TGTGCCACCAGTGACCCGGGATTCCAAAACATTCAGTACTTC.

The chain is built from TRBV6-1 and TRBJ1-5, with D perhaps TRBD1 (6 bases). CDR1 is MNHNS and CDR2 is SASEGT in the germline V gene. The CDR3 sequence is 15 residues long. With 5 bases removed from V and 0 bases from J, the gap between germline ends came to 11 bases. CDR3 sequence reads: CASSWHRDSNQPQHF. For the CDR3, the DNA is TGTGCCAGCAGTTGGCACAGGGATAGCAATCAGCCCCAGCATTTT.

The chain uses TRBV9 and TRBJ1-4, with D uncertain. Germline V CDR1 and CDR2: SGDLS, YYNGEE. The V end lost 10 bases, the J end lost 0 bases, and 10 bases lay between the germline ends. The CDR3 length is 13 residues. CDR3 region: CALTVATNEKLFF. The CDR3 nucleotides are TGTGCCTTGACGGTAGCAACTAATGAAAAACTGTTTTTT.

This clonotype was seen only a few times. The V call is TRBV20-1, the J call TRBJ2-5, with D perhaps TRBD1 or TRBD2 (5 bases each). Trimming shortened V by 3 bases and J by 2 bases, and 10 bases separated the two germline ends. Looked up from germline, CDR1 is DFQATT and CDR2 is SNEGSKA (reference sequence). The CDR3 sequence is 13 residues long. The CDR3 nucleotides read TGCAGTGCTAGTTCGGGGCCACAAGAGACCCAGTACTTC. It specifies CSASSGPQETQYF.

This chain links TRBV6-1 with TRBJ2-5; either TRBD1 or TRBD2 may supply D (7 bases each). Germline CDR1 MNHNS, CDR2 SASEGT. The ends were cut back, 8 bases at V and 1 base at J, with 14 bases in the middle. This CDR3 region has 14 residues. This CDR3 is CASGEGQLQETQYF. The CDR3 DNA reads as TGTGCCAGCGGGGAGGGACAGCTCCAAGAGACCCAGTACTTC.

Many counts were recorded for this clonotype. The rearrangement links TRBV27 to TRBJ1-1; 7 bases align to TRBD1. J was trimmed by 4 bases and V by 4 bases; bases with no gene match: 9. Germline values: CDR1 MNHEY, CDR2 SMNVEV (reference sequence). The CDR3 length is 15 residues. CDR3 region: CASSSQGRIGTEAFF. In DNA form, the CDR3 reads TGTGCCAGCAGTTCACAGGGGAGGATCGGCACTGAAGCTTTCTTT.

This chain links TRBV7-9 with TRBJ2-2; 11 bases agree with TRBD1. Germline V gene data show CDR1 as SEHNR and CDR2 as FQNEAQ (reference sequence). J lost 3 bases, V lost 5 bases, and 5 bases had no gene match. This CDR3 is built from 16 residues. The CDR3 protein is CASSPGTGGHTGELFF. In nucleotides, the CDR3 is TGTGCCAGCAGCCCGGGGACAGGGGGGCACACCGGGGAGCTGTTTTTT. Drawing the rest from reference TRBV7-9 and TRBJ2-2, the complete variable domain is DTGVSQNPRHKITKRGQNVTFRCDPISEHNRLYWYRQTLGQGPEFLTYFQNEAQLEKSRLLSDRFSAERPKGSFSTLEIQRTEQGDSAMYLCASSPGTGGHTGELFFGEGSRLTVL.

In its sample, this clonotype was seen many times. The CDR3 bases are TGTGCCAGCAAGATGGCGTACAATGAGCAGTTCTTC. Translation gives CASKMAYNEQFF. V and J are TRBV2 and TRBJ2-1, with unresolved D. This CDR3 has 12 residues. Between the trimmed V and J ends, which lost 7 bases and 4 bases, there was a span of 8 bases. The germline V gene encodes CDR1 SNHLY and CDR2 FYNNEI.

This clonotype has a handful of counts. The junction departs from germline at one end; a sequencing error may be responsible. The CDR3 DNA sequence: TGTGCCAGCTCACCACCACAACTAGCAGGTCAGGACAATGGGCAGTCCTTC. Translating gives CASSPPQLAGQDNGQSF. The rearrangement uses TRBV18 and TRBJ2-1; D may be TRBD2 (6 bases). The germline gives CDR1 KGHSH, CDR2 LQKENI. The CDR3 consists of 17 residues.